A selection of T cell receptor beta chains follows, all from one sample in a study of vaccination and CD4 T cells after COVID-19. Their recognized antigens are unknown. TCRdb re-analysed the PCR reads in MiXCR, keeping a single row per CDR3 protein. The table records 3,200 or so distinct CDR3 sequences, approximately 76% of them present only once. Sequences were obtained from CD4+ T cells from blood, cultured in vitro. The receptors originated from a human donor who had recovered from COVID-19. Each CDR3 is given with its conserved first and last residue. Each record gives: D gene, clone size, V gene, J gene, CDR3 DNA, CDR3 protein. The D gene is left open where the match is weak. Clone size is not always given. Where it is, it says once, few, many or a class for expanded clones.

>-|once|TRBV28|TRBJ1-2
TGTGCCAGCAGTTTAAGGGGGTGGGACTATGGCTACACCTTC
CASSLRGWDYGYTF
>-|-|TRBV4-1|TRBJ1-6
TGCGCCAGCAGCCAAGAGGGACGGTCGAATTCACCCCTCCACTTT
CASSQEGRSNSPLHF
>-|-|TRBV10-3|TRBJ2-7
TGTGCCGCAACAGGCTCGTCCTACGAGCAGTACTTC
CAATGSSYEQYF
>-|few|TRBV6-2/TRBV6-3|TRBJ2-1
TGTGCCAGCAGTTACGTTGTCGGGGGGCCTGCGAATGAGCAGTTCTTC
CASSYVVGGPANEQFF
>-|-|TRBV20-1|TRBJ2-5
TGCAGTGCTAGGAACAAGCCCCAAGAGACCCAGTACTTC
CSARNKPQETQYF
>-|-|TRBV6-4|TRBJ1-1
TGTGCCAGCAGTGACGCCCCCGACAAGGGCACTGAAGCTTTCTTT
CASSDAPDKGTEAFF
>-|-|TRBV2|TRBJ1-2
TGTGCCAGCAGTGCACAGGGTGCAGGCTACACCTTC
CASSAQGAGYTF
>-|-|TRBV7-2|TRBJ2-3
TGTGCCAGCAGCTCCCCCGGGGATACGCAGTATTTT
CASSSPGDTQYF
>-|-|TRBV20-1|TRBJ1-2
TGCAGTGCTATCTACAGGGAATTAATGGATGGCTACACCTTC
CSAIYRELMDGYTF
>-|-|TRBV7-3|TRBJ2-7
TGTGCCAGCAGCTTAAAGGGGGGAGCGGAGCAGTACTTC
CASSLKGGAEQYF
>-|-|TRBV7-2|TRBJ1-6
TGTGCCAGCAGCATGCTTAGCTCCTATAATTCACCCCTCCACTTT
CASSMLSSYNSPLHF
>-|large|TRBV7-9|TRBJ2-3
TGTGCCAGCAGCTTATTTACTAGCACAGATACGCAGTATTTT
CASSLFTSTDTQYF
>-|-|TRBV20-1|TRBJ1-1
TGCAGTGCTAGGGGGGCGCGGGGCACTGAAGCTTTCTTT
CSARGARGTEAFF
>-|large|TRBV5-1|TRBJ1-2
TGCGCCAGCAGCCGGGACGGCGCTAACTATGGCTACACCTTC
CASSRDGANYGYTF
>-|-|TRBV20-1|TRBJ2-3
TGCAGTGCTGGAGGGGGGGCAGATACGCAGTATTTT
CSAGGGADTQYF
>-|large|TRBV10-3|TRBJ1-1
TGTGCCATCAGTGACAAGACAGCCACTGAAGCTTTCTTT
CAISDKTATEAFF
>-|-|TRBV4-1|TRBJ1-2
TGCGCCAGCAGCCAAGTCGCCGGAGGGGGGGACTATGGCTACACCTTC
CASSQVAGGGDYGYTF
>TRBD2|hyperexpanded|TRBV6-1|TRBJ2-7
TGTGCCAGCAGATCTCCGGGACTAGTTCTCTACGAGCAGTACTTC
CASRSPGLVLYEQYF
>-|-|TRBV20-1|TRBJ1-2
TGCAGTGCTAGGTCGCCTCTATACTATGGCTACACCTTC
CSARSPLYYGYTF
>TRBD1|once|TRBV6-1|TRBJ1-6
TGTGCCATCAGTGGGGGCCAGGGGGATTCACCCCTCCACTTT
CAISGGQGDSPLHF
>TRBD1|-|TRBV15|TRBJ1-2
TGTGCCACCAGCAGAGACGGACAGGGGAGCTATGGCTACACCTTC
CATSRDGQGSYGYTF
>-|-|TRBV6-5|TRBJ2-5
TGTGCCAGCAGTTACGGGGCAGGGCCCCAGACCCAGTACTTC
CASSYGAGPQTQYF
>-|-|TRBV29-1|TRBJ1-1
TGCAGCGTTGTGAATGACGGTGGTACTGAAGCTTTCTTT
CSVVNDGGTEAFF
>-|-|TRBV6-4|TRBJ1-1
TGTGCCAGCAGTGCACAGGGAAACACTGAAGCTTTCTTT
CASSAQGNTEAFF
>TRBD2|-|TRBV20-1|TRBJ2-7
TGCAGTGCTAGTGGACTGACTAGCGGTGGCACGTACGAGCAGTACTTC
CSASGLTSGGTYEQYF
>-|once|TRBV7-2|TRBJ1-6
TGTGCCAGCAGCCCGGGCCTAGGAGATTCACCCCTCCACTTT
CASSPGLGDSPLHF
>-|-|TRBV20-1|TRBJ1-2
TGCAGTGCTAGCGGCAGTTATGGCTACACCTTC
CSASGSYGYTF
>-|-|TRBV19|TRBJ1-5
TGTGCCAGTAGTATAGAGGCGGGGGAACAGCCCCAGCATTTT
CASSIEAGEQPQHF
>-|-|TRBV28|TRBJ1-5
TGTGCCAGCACCCAGGGCGGGGGCGGTGGCGGCAATCAGCCCCAGCATTTT
CASTQGGGGGGNQPQHF
>-|once|TRBV12-3/TRBV12-4|TRBJ1-1
TGTGCCAGCACGCCCGGACGGACGACTGAAGCTTTCTTT
CASTPGRTTEAFF
>-|once|TRBV7-8|TRBJ2-1
TGTGCCAGCAGCGTACAGGGCAATGAGCAGTTCTTC
CASSVQGNEQFF
>TRBD1|-|TRBV20-1|TRBJ1-6
TGCAGTGCTAGACCGGGACAGTATAATTCACCCCTCCACTTT
CSARPGQYNSPLHF
>TRBD1|-|TRBV20-1|TRBJ1-2
TGCAGTGCTAGTAATCGACGGGACAGGGAAAACGGCTACACCTTC
CSASNRRDRENGYTF
>-|-|TRBV7-9|TRBJ1-5
TGTGCCAGCAGCTTCAGCGGGGTCGATCAGCCCCAGCATTTT
CASSFSGVDQPQHF
>-|-|TRBV19|TRBJ1-2
TGTGCCAGTAGTTTCACCGGGCCTTATGGCTACACCTTC
CASSFTGPYGYTF
>-|-|TRBV2|TRBJ1-5
TGTGCCAGCAGTGAGGGCAGGGGTCAGCCCCAGCATTTT
CASSEGRGQPQHF
>TRBD1|-|TRBV6-2/TRBV6-3|TRBJ1-6
TGTGCCAGCAGACCAGGGGGATTTTCGGGTTCACCCCTCCACTTT
CASRPGGFSGSPLHF
>-|-|TRBV20-1|TRBJ1-1
TGCAGTGCTAGGATCGGGACGGCGAACACTGAAGCTTTCTTT
CSARIGTANTEAFF
>-|few|TRBV6-5|TRBJ1-1
TGTGCCAGCAGTTACCGGACAGAGAACACTGAAGCTTTCTTT
CASSYRTENTEAFF
>TRBD1|-|TRBV30|TRBJ2-1
TGTGCCTGGAGTGTAAGGGGGCTTAGCTCCTACAATGAGCAGTTCTTC
CAWSVRGLSSYNEQFF
>-|-|TRBV6-5|TRBJ1-1
TGTGCCAGCAGTTACTCGAAGGGGGAAGCTTTCTTT
CASSYSKGEAFF
>-|once|TRBV7-2|TRBJ1-6
TGTGCCAGCAGCCAACAACAGAATTCACCCCTCCACTTT
CASSQQQNSPLHF
>-|-|TRBV10-3|TRBJ2-5
TGTGCCATCGGTGGTAAAGAGACCCAGTACTTC
CAIGGKETQYF
>-|-|TRBV19|TRBJ1-5
TGTGCCAGTAGTAGAAGGGAATTGAGTAGCAATCAGCCCCAGCATTTT
CASSRRELSSNQPQHF
>-|-|TRBV20-1|TRBJ1-5
TGCAGTGCTACAGGGCAGACGAATCAGCCCCAGCATTTT
CSATGQTNQPQHF
>TRBD1|-|TRBV6-5|TRBJ1-6
TGTGCCAGCAGTTACTCGACAGGGGCCGCTAATTCACCCCTCCACTTT
CASSYSTGAANSPLHF
>-|-|TRBV24-1|TRBJ1-2
TGTGCCACCAGTGATCCGACAGGAATGGGCTACACCTTC
CATSDPTGMGYTF
>-|-|TRBV6-1|TRBJ1-2
TGTGCCAGCAGTGGTCCCACGGGCTCCGGCTACACCTTC
CASSGPTGSGYTF
>-|once|TRBV10-3|TRBJ1-6
TGTGCCATCAGTGGCCAGGGAAATTCACCCCTCCACTTT
CAISGQGNSPLHF
>TRBD1|-|TRBV6-5|TRBJ1-1
TGTGCCAGCAGTTATGATCAGGACAGGGGGGCTTTCTTT
CASSYDQDRGAFF
>-|once|TRBV6-2/TRBV6-3|TRBJ1-5
TGTGCCAGCAGTTACTCGATGGAGGGAGGACAGCCCCAGCATTTT
CASSYSMEGGQPQHF